The clone carrying this T cell receptor beta chain was found many times. A unique molecular identifier was carried by every single TCR cDNA molecule. TCRdb recomputed calls from the 5' RACE reads with MiXCR, one row per CDR3 protein. In the table there are about 23,000 distinct CDR3 sequences, roughly 4.7% of which are singletons. The sample's time point: sample taken at primary tumor resection. Whole RNA, isolated from tumor, nontumor lung or frozen PBMC, was sequenced without prior sorting. The data are from a study of spatial heterogeneity in lung cancer. Study-wide context: An average of more than ten raw reads was observed per unique TCR and UMI combination.

This TCR came from a male donor with early-stage non-small cell lung cancer. The source was PBMCs, collected at surgery.

The CDR3 sequence is CSAPSGGRTWETQYF. DNA for the CDR3: TGCAGTGCTCCCAGCGGGGGCCGGACTTGGGAGACCCAGTACTTC. The chain joins TRBV20-1 to TRBJ2-5, with 8 bases identical to TRBD2. Trimming took 5 bases from V and 5 from J; bases not matched to a gene: 13. Germline values: CDR1 DFQATT, CDR2 SNEGSKA (reference sequence). The CDR3 is 15 residues long.